A selection of T cell receptor beta chains follows, all from one sample in a study of control samples from healthy donors and cancer patients. The table came from immunoSEQ multiplex PCR; TCRdb's copy has only in-frame clones and leaves some out. The ten most abundant clones cover 2.2% of a sample with roughly 190,000 clones. Sequencing used blood. These receptor sequences come from a woman aged 25 to 45 in good health. The CDR3 runs from the conserved cysteine through the conserved F or W. Fields, in order: V gene, J gene, D gene, CDR3 DNA, CDR3 protein. D genes are given only for firm matches.

TRBV5-1	TRBJ2-3	TRBD1	TGCGCCAGCAGCCGCTGGACAGGGGCTAGCACAGATACGCAGTATTTT	CASSRWTGASTDTQYF
TRBV28	TRBJ1-6	TRBD1	TGTGCCAGCAGTTTAGTGGGACAGCTCCACTTT	CASSLVGQLHF
TRBV7-9	TRBJ2-3	NA	TGTGCCAGCAGCTTAGGGGTTACTGATACGCAGTATTTT	CASSLGVTDTQYF
TRBV4-1	TRBJ2-1	NA	TGCGCCAGCAGCCAAGAGTCCTCCTACAATGAGCAGTTCTTC	CASSQESSYNEQFF
TRBV6-5	TRBJ1-2	NA	TGTGCCAGCAGCCTGACAACAGGTTACTATGGCTACACCTTC	CASSLTTGYYGYTF
TRBV10-3	TRBJ1-2	NA	TGTGCCATCAGTGAGCAGGAAACCTATGGCTACACCTTC	CAISEQETYGYTF
TRBV5-8	TRBJ1-1	TRBD1	TGTGCCAGCAGCGGGGACAGGGGGCGTACTGAAGCTTTCTTT	CASSGDRGRTEAFF
TRBV25-1	TRBJ1-1	NA	TGTGCCAGCAGTGTCGCGGGGGGAACTGAAGCTTTCTTT	CASSVAGGTEAFF
TRBV25-1	TRBJ1-2	NA	TGTGCCAGCAGTGGGGGATTTAACGTTATGTCCTATGGCTACACCTTC	CASSGGFNVMSYGYTF
TRBV27	TRBJ1-6	TRBD1	TGTGCCAGCAGCCTGGGGACAGCCGGAAATTCACCCCTCCACTTT	CASSLGTAGNSPLHF
TRBV28	TRBJ1-3	NA	TGTGCCAGCGGAAACACCATATATTTT	CASGNTIYF
TRBV5-6	TRBJ1-6	NA	TGTGCCAGCAGCTTAGGATGGCACCTTCCGGAAGATTCACCCCTCCACTTT	CASSLGWHLPEDSPLHF
TRBV2	TRBJ1-2	NA	TGTGCCAGCAATTGGACGCCCAGGGATGGCTACACCTTC	CASNWTPRDGYTF
TRBV24-1	TRBJ1-2	NA	TGTGCCACACGAGGGAGGGATAACTATGGCTACACCTTC	CATRGRDNYGYTF
TRBV5-1	TRBJ2-7	NA	TGCGCCAGCAGCTTGGAGGGTGGGGGAGGTTACGAGCAGTACTTC	CASSLEGGGGYEQYF
TRBV19	TRBJ1-3	NA	TGTGCCAGTAAAATACAGGGTACTGGAAACACCATATATTTT	CASKIQGTGNTIYF
TRBV18	TRBJ2-1	TRBD2	TGTGCCAGCTCCAGGACTAGCGGGGGGGCCCCCTACAATGAGCAGTTCTTC	CASSRTSGGAPYNEQFF